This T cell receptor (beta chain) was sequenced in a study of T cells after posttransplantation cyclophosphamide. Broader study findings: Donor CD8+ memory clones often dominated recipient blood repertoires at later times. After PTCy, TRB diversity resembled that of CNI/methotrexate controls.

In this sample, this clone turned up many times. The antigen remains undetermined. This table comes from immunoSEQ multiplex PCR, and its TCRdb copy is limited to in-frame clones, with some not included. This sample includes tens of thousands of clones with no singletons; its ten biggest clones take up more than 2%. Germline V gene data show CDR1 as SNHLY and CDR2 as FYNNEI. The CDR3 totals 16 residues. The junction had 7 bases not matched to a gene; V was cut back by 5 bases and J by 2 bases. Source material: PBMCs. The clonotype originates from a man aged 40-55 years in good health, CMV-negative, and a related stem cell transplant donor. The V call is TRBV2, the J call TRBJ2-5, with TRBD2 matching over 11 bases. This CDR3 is CASSPLAGAAQETQYF. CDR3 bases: TGTGCCAGCAGTCCACTAGCGGGGGCCGCTCAAGAGACCCAGTACTTC.